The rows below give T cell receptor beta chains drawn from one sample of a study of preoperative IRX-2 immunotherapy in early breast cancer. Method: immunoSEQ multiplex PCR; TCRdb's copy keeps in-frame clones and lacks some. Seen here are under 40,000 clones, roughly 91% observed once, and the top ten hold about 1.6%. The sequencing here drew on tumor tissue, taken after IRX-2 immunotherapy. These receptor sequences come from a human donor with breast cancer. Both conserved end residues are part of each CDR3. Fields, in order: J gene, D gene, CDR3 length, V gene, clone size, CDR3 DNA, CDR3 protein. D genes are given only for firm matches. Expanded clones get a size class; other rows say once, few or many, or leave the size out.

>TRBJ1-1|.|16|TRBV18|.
TGTGCCAGCTCACCGGGAACAGGGCGTATGAACACTGAAGCTTTCTTT
CASSPGTGRMNTEAFF
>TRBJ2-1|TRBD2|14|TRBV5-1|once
TGCGCCAGCAGAGCGGGGGAAACCTACAATGAGCAGTTCTTC
CASRAGETYNEQFF
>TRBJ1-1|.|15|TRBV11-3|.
TGTGCCAGCAGCAACGGGACGGCACGGGGTCCTGAAGCTTTCTTT
CASSNGTARGPEAFF
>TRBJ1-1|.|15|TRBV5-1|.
TGCGCCAGCAGCCGGACTACATCTAGGAACACTGAAGCTTTCTTT
CASSRTTSRNTEAFF
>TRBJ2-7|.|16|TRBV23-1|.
TGCGCCAGCAGCCAAGATGCAACAGGAAAATTTTACGAGCAGTACTTC
CASSQDATGKFYEQYF
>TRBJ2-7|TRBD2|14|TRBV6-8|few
TGTGCCAGCAGGGTAGCGGGAGGTTATTACGAGCAGTACTTC
CASRVAGGYYEQYF
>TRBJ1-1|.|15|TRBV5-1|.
TGCGCCAGCAGACCGGGGACGGGTAGAAACGGTGAAGCTTTCTTT
CASRPGTGRNGEAFF
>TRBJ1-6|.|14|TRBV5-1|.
TGCGCCAGCAGCCTCGGCAGTGGTAATTCACCCCTCCACTTT
CASSLGSGNSPLHF
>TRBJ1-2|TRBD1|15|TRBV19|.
TGTGCCAGTAGTATCCCGAGACAGGGGGGCTATGGCTACACCTTC
CASSIPRQGGYGYTF
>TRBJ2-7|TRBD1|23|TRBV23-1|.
TGCGCCAGCAGTCGAAGGAGGAATCGGTACCCACCTGACAGGGGGCCCTTTCACTACGAGCAGTACTTC
CASSRRRNRYPPDRGPFHYEQYF